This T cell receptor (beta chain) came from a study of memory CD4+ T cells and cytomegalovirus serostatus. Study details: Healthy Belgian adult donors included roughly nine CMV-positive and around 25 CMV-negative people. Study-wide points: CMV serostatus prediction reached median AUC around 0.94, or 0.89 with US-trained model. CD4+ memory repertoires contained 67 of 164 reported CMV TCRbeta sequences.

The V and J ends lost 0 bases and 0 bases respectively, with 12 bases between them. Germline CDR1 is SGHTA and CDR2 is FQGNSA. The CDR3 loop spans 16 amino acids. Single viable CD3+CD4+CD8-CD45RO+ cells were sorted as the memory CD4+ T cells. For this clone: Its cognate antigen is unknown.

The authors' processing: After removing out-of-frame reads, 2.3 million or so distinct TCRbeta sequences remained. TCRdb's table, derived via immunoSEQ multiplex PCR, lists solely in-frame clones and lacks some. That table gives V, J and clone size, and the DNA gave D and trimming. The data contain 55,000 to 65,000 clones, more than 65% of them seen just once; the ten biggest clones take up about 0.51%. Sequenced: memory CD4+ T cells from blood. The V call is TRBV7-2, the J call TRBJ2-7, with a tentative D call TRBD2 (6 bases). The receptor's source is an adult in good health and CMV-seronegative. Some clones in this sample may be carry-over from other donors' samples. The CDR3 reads CASSLAPSESSYEQYF. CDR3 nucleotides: TGTGCCAGCAGCTTAGCCCCTAGCGAGAGCTCCTACGAGCAGTACTTC. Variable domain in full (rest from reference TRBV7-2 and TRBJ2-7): GAGVSQSPSNKVTEKGKDVELRCDPISGHTALYWYRQSLGQGLEFLIYFQGNSAPDKSGLPSDRFSAERTGGSVSTLTIQRTQQEDSAVYLCASSLAPSESSYEQYFGPGTRLTVT.